The 6 T cell receptor beta chains given below trace back to one sample, sequenced in a study of PD-1 blockade in classical Hodgkin lymphoma. Assay: immunoSEQ multiplex PCR; the TCRdb copy retains only in-frame clones and omits some. The sample gives 50,000 or so clones, about 90% of which show up once; about 15% is in the top ten. The time point was: cycle 4 day 1 (C4D1), after 5 to 7 weeks of nivolumab. Each patient experienced a relapse that followed autologous stem cell transplantation, and brentuximab vedotin exposure varied. This specimen was peripheral blood mononuclear cells (PBMCs), taken before the fourth cycle of nivolumab. These receptors were taken from a human donor with classical Hodgkin lymphoma.

The count of this clone is one. CDR3 sequence (DNA): TGTGCCAGCAGCGCAAGGGGCCGGACCGGGACTAGCAGGTACGAGCAGTACTTC. Translated: CASSARGRTGTSRYEQYF. J is TRBJ2-7 and V is TRBV7-8, with 9 nucleotides matching TRBD2. Trimming removed 5 bases from V and 4 bases from J; junction bases left unmatched: 18. The germline V gene encodes CDR1 SGHVS and CDR2 FQNEAQ. The CDR3 extends over 18 amino acids.

The chain employs TRBV28 and TRBJ1-3; possible D gene TRBD1, 5 bases. Trimming shortened V by 3 bases and J by 4 bases, and 10 bases separated the two germline ends. The CDR3 contains 14 residues. The germline V gene has CDR1 MDHEN and CDR2 SYDVKM. The CDR3 DNA is TGTGCCAGCAGTTTTGGGGGTGACGGAAACACCATATATTTT. Translation: CASSFGGDGNTIYF.

The gene calls are TRBV7-9 and TRBJ2-7; D may be TRBD1 (6 bases). The length of the CDR3 is 14 residues. The germline gives CDR1 SEHNR, CDR2 FQNEAQ (reference sequence). Trimming shortened V by 2 bases and J by 6 bases, and 14 bases separated the two germline ends. The CDR3 nucleotides are TGTGCCAGCAGCTTACTGCAGGGGCCGGGCGAGCAGTACTTC. Encoded protein: CASSLLQGPGEQYF.

CDR3 sequence reads: CATSRGPGLAGYEQYF. CDR3 sequence (DNA): TGTGCCACCAGCAGAGGCCCCGGACTAGCGGGGTACGAGCAGTACTTC. The chain uses TRBV15 and TRBJ2-7, with 12 bases identical to TRBD2. Germline CDR1 is LNHNV and CDR2 is YYDKDF (reference sequence). This CDR3 has 16 amino acids. V was pared by 1 base and J by 4 bases, with 5 bases of the junction left unmatched.

This chain uses TRBV10-2 with TRBJ2-1; TRBD2 agrees at 8 bases. V was clipped by 3 bases and J by 7 bases; unmatched bases: 8. From germline, CDR1 is WSHSY and CDR2 SAAADI. The CDR3 is 15 amino acids. CDR3 sequence reads: CASSDGASGRNEQFF. DNA of the CDR3: TGCGCCAGCAGTGATGGGGCTAGCGGGCGTAATGAGCAGTTCTTC.

The chain is built from TRBV6-4 and TRBJ2-2, with no clear D. The CDR3 has 14 residues. The V gene lost 5 bases and the J gene lost 7 bases, with 14 bases spanning the gap. Germline CDR1 MRHNA, CDR2 SNTAGT. The CDR3 sequence: CASSRSTEVGELFF. The CDR3 DNA reads as TGTGCCAGCAGTCGGAGTACTGAGGTCGGGGAGCTGTTTTTT.